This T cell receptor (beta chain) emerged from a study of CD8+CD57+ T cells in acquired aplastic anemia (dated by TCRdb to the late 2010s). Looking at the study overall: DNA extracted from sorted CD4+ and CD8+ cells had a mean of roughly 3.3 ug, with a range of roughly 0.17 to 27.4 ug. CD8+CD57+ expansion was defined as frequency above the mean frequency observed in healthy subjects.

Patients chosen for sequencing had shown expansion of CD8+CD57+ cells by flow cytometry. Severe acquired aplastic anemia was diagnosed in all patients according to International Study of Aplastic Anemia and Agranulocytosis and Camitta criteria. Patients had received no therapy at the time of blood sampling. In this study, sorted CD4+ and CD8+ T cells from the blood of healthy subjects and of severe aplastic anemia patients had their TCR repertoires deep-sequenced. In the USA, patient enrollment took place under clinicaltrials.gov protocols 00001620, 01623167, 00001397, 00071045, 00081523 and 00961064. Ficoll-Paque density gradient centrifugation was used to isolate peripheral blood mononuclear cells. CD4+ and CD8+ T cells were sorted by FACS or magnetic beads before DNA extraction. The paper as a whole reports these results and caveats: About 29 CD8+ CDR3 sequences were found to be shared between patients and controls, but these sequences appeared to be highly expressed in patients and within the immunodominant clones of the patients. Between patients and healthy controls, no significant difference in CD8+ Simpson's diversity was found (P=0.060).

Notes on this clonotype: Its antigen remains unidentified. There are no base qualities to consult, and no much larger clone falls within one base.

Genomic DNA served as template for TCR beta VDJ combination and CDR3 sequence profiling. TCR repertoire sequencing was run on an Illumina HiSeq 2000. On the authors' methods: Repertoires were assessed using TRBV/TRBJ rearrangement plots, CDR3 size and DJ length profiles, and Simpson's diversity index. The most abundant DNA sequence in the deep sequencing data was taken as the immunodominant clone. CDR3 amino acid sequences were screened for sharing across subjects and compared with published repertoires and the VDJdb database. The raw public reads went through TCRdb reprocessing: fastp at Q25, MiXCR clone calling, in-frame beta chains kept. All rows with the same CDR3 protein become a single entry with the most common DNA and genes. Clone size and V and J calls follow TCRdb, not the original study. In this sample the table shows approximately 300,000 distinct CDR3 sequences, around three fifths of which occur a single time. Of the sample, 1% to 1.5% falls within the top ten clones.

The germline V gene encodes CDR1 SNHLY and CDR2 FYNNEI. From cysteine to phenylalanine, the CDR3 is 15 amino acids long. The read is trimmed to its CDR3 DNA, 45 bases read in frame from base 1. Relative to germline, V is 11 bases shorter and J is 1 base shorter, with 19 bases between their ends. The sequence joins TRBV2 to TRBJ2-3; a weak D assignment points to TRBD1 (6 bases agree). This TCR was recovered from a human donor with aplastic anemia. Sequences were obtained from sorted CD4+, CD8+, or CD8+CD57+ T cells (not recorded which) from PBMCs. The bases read TGTGCCTCCTCAGAGTTGGGGGCCGGCACAGATACGCAGTATTTT. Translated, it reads CASSELGAGTDTQYF.